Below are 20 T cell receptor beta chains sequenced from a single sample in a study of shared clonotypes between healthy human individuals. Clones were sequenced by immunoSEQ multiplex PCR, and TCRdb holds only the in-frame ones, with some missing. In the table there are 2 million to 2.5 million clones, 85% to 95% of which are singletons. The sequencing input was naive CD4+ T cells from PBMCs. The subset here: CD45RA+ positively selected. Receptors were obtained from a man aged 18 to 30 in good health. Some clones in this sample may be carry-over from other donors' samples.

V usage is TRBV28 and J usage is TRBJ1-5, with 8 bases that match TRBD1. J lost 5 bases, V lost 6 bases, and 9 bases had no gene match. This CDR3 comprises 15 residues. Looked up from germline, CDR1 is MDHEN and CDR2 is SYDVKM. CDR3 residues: CASRGSGGLDQPQHF. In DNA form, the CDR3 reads TGTGCCAGCAGGGGCTCAGGGGGCCTGGATCAGCCCCAGCATTTT.

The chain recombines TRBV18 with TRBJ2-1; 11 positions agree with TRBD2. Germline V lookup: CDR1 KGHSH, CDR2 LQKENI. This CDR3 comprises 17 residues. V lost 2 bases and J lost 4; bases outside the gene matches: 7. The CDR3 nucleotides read TGTGCCAGCTCACCAAAGGCGTCTAGCGGGAGGTACAATGAGCAGTTCTTC. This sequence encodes CASSPKASSGRYNEQFF.

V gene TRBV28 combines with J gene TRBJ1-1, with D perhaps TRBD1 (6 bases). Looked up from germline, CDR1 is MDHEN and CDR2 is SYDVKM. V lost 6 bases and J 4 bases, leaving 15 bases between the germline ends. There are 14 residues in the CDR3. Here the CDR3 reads CASRRAGVGTEAFF. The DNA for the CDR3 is TGTGCCAGCAGGAGGGCAGGGGTGGGCACTGAAGCTTTCTTT.

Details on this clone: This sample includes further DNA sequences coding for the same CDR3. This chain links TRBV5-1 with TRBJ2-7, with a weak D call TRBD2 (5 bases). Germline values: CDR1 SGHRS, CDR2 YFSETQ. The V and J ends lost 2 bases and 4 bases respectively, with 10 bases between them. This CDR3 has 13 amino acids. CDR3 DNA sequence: TGCGCCAGCAGCTTTACGGGAAATTACGAGCAGTACTTC. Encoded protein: CASSFTGNYEQYF.

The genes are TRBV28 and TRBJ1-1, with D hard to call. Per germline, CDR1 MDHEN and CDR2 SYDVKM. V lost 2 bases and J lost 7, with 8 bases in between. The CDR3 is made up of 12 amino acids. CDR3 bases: TGTGCCAGCAGTTTAAATGGACTTGAAGCTTTCTTT. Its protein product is CASSLNGLEAFF.

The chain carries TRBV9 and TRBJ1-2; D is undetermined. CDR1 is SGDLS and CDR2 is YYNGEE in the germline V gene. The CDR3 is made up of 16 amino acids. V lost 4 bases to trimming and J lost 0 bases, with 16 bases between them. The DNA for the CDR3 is TGTGCCAGCAGCCCCGTTAGTTTCCCATCTAACTATGGCTACACCTTC. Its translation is CASSPVSFPSNYGYTF.

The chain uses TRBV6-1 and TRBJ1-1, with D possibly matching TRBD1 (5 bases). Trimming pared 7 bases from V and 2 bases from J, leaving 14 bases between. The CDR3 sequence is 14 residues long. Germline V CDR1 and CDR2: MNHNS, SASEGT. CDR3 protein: CASTRRGGNTEAFF. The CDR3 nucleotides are TGTGCCAGCACCCGGAGGGGAGGAAACACTGAAGCTTTCTTT.

The CDR3 region is CASSLLGQGEILGGYTF. DNA of the CDR3: TGTGCCAGCAGTTTATTAGGTCAGGGGGAAATTCTGGGAGGCTACACCTTC. The rearrangement uses TRBV28 and TRBJ1-2, with 7 positions matching TRBD1. J gave up 8 bases and V 1 base, and 16 bases lay outside the gene matches. The CDR3 sequence is 17 residues long. Germline lookup yields CDR1 MDHEN and CDR2 SYDVKM.

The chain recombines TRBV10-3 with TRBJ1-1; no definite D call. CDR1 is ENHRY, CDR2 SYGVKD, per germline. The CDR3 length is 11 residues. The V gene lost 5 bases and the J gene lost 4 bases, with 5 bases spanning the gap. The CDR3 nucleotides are TGTGCCATCAGTAAGGGCACTGAAGCTTTCTTT. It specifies CAISKGTEAFF.

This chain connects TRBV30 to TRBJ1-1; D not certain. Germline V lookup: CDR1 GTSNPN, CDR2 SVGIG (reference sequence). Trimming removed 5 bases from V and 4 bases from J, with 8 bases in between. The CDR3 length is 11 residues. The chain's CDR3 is CAWSLRTEAFF. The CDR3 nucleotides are TGTGCCTGGTCCTTGCGCACTGAAGCTTTCTTT.

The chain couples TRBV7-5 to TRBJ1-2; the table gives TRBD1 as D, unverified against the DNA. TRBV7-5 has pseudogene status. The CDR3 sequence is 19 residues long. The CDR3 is CARSFPHLAAGGIWGGYTF. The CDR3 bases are TGTGCCAGAAGCTTCCCCCATCTGGCGGCAGGGGGAATATGGGGAGGCTACACCTTC.

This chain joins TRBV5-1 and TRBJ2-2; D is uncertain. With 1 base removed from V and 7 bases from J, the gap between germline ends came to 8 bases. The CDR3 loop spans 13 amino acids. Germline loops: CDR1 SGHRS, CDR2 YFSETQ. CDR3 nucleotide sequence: TGCGCCAGCAGCTTGTTGTCAGGCGGGGAGCTGTTTTTT. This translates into CASSLLSGGELFF.

The CDR3 reads CASSQELVPEAFF. The CDR3 DNA is TGTGCCAGCAGCCAAGAATTGGTTCCTGAAGCTTTCTTT. This sequence joins TRBV14 and TRBJ1-1; no firm D call. The CDR3 totals 13 residues. Trimming pared 0 bases from V and 6 bases from J, leaving 8 bases between. Germline V gene lookup returns CDR1 SGHDN and CDR2 FVKESK.

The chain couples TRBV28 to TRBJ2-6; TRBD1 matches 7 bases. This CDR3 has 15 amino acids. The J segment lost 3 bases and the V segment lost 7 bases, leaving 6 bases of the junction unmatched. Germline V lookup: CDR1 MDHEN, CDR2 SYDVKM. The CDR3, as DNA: TGTGCCAGCAATGCAGGGGGTTTTGGGGCCAACGTCCTGACTTTC. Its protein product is CASNAGGFGANVLTF.

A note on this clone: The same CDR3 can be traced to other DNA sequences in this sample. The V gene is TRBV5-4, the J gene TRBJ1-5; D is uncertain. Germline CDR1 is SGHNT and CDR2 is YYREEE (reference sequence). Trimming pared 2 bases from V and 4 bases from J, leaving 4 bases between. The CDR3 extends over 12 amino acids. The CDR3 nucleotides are TGTGCCAGCAGCTTACAAAATCAGCCCCAGCATTTT. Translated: CASSLQNQPQHF.

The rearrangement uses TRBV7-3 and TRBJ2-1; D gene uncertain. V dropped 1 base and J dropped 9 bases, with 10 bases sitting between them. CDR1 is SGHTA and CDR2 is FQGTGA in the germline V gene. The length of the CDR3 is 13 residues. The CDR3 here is CASSLRPSGEQFF. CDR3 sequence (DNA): TGTGCCAGCAGCTTAAGGCCTAGTGGTGAGCAGTTCTTC. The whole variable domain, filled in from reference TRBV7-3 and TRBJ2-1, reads GAGVSQTPSNKVTEKGKYVELRCDPISGHTALYWYRQSLGQGPEFLIYFQGTGAADDSGLPNDRFFAVRPEGSVSTLKIQRTERGDSAVYLCASSLRPSGEQFFGPGTRLTVL.

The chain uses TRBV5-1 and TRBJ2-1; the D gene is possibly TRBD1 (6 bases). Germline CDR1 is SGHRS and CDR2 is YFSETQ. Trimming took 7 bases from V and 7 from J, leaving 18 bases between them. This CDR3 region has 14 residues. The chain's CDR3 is CASSIGQSWNEQFF. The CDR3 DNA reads TGCGCCAGCTCGATAGGACAGTCTTGGAATGAGCAGTTCTTC.

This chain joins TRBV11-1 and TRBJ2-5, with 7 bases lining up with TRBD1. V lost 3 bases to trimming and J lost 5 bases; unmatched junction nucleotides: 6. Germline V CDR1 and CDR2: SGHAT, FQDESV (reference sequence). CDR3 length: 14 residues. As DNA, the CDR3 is TGTGCCAGCAGCTTCGGTCCCAGGGGGGAGACCCAGTACTTC. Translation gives CASSFGPRGETQYF.

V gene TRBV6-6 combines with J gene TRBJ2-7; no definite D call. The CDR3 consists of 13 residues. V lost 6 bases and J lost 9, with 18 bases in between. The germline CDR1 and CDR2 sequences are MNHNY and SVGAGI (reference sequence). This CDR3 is CASRTDRVGGQYF. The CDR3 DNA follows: TGTGCCAGCAGAACGGACCGCGTCGGTGGGCAGTACTTC.

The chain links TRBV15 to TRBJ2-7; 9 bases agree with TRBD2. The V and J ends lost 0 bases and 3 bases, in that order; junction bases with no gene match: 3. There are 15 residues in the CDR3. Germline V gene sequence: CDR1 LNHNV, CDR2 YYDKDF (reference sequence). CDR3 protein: CATSREREGLYEQYF. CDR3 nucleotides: TGTGCCACCAGCAGAGAGCGGGAGGGCCTCTACGAGCAGTACTTC.